This T cell receptor (beta chain) was recovered during a study of monozygotic twins with inflammatory bowel disease. TCRdb reprocessed the 5' RACE reads and reports one entry per CDR3 protein, with no DNA. The specimen's table records roughly 320,000 distinct CDR3 sequences. CDR3 length: 15 amino acids. Germline assignment: CDR1 DFQATT and CDR2 SNEGSKA (reference sequence). The sequencing input was blood. The V gene is TRBV20-1, the J gene TRBJ2-3; checking the TCRdb D call of TRBD1 is not possible without DNA. The TCR originated in a human donor with ulcerative colitis or Crohn's disease, or a healthy co-twin of an affected twin (not recorded which). The CDR3 loop reads CSADFSGQSTDTQYF.